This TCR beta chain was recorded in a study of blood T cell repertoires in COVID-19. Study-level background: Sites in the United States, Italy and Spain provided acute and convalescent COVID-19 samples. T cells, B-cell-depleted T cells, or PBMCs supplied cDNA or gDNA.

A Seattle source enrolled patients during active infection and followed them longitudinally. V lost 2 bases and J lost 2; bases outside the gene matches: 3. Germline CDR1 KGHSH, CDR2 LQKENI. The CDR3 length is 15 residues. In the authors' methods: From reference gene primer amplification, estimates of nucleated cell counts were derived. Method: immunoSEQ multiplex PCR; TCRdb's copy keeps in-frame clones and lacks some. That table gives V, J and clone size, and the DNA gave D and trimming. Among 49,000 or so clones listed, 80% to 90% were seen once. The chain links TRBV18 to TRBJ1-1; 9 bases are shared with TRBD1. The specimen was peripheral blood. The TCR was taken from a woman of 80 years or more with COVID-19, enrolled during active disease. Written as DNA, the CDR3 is TGTGCCAGCTCACCAAGGACAGGGGAAAACACTGAAGCTTTCTTT. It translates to CASSPRTGENTEAFF.